The 19 T cell receptor beta chains presented below share a single source sample, sequenced in a study of blood T cell repertoires in COVID-19. TCRdb keeps only in-frame clones here, not all; method: immunoSEQ multiplex PCR. This sample carries 350,000 to 450,000 clones, 80% to 90% of them seen once, and the ten largest clones take 1.1%. Input material: PBMCs or T cells enriched from blood (not recorded which). These receptors all come from a man in his thirties or forties who had recovered from COVID-19.

V gene TRBV11-2 combines with J gene TRBJ2-1; the match to TRBD2 covers 8 bases. V was clipped by 5 bases and J by 9 bases; unmatched bases: 6. The CDR3 covers 13 residues. The germline V gene has CDR1 SGHAT and CDR2 FQNNGV. CDR3 in amino acids: CASSPPGGLEQFF. CDR3 DNA sequence: TGTGCCAGCAGCCCACCGGGGGGGCTTGAGCAGTTCTTC. The full variable domain, with the rest looked up from reference TRBV11-2 and TRBJ2-1, is EAGVAQSPRYKIIEKRQSVAFWCNPISGHATLYWYQQILGQGPKLLIQFQNNGVVDDSQLPKDRFSAERLKGVDSTLKIQPAKLEDSAVYLCASSPPGGLEQFFGPGTRLTVL.

This chain links TRBV6-5 with TRBJ1-2; D is uncertain. Germline V CDR1 and CDR2: MNHEY, SVGAGI. Trimming shortened V by 6 bases and J by 5 bases, and 13 bases separated the two germline ends. There are 13 residues in the CDR3. As DNA, the CDR3 is TGTGCCAGCAGAACACGAAATGAATATGGCTACACCTTC. Translated, it gives CASRTRNEYGYTF.

J is TRBJ2-2 and V is TRBV30, with D perhaps TRBD1 (7 bases). The germline V gene has CDR1 GTSNPN and CDR2 SVGIG (reference sequence). V lost 7 bases and J 2 bases, leaving 17 bases between the germline ends. This CDR3 has 15 amino acids. CDR3 in amino acids: CALVGGGSNTGELFF. The CDR3 region has the DNA TGTGCCTTGGTAGGAGGGGGCTCCAACACCGGGGAGCTGTTTTTT.

The gene calls are TRBV5-4 and TRBJ1-2; tentative D call: TRBD1 (6 bases). CDR3 length equals 16 residues. V gave up 4 bases and J gave up 4 bases, with 20 bases separating them. The V gene's germline CDR1 is SGHNT and CDR2 YYREEE (reference sequence). In DNA, the CDR3 is TGTGCCAGCAGCCCGGATAGCGGGGGCGGAGGCTATGGCTACACCTTC. It yields the protein CASSPDSGGGGYGYTF. Full variable domain (remainder filled in from reference TRBV5-4 and TRBJ1-2): ETGVTQSPTHLIKTRGQQVTLRCSSQSGHNTVSWYQQALGQGPQFIFQYYREEENGRGNFPPRFSGLQFPNYSSELNVNALELDDSALYLCASSPDSGGGGYGYTFGSGTRLTVV.

The CDR3 DNA sequence: TGTGCCAGCAGCCCAGGTCGACTAGCGGGAGGGCTCTCCCCTCATGAGCAGTTCTTC. Amino acid sequence: CASSPGRLAGGLSPHEQFF. This chain connects TRBV11-3 to TRBJ2-1; 14 nucleotides line up with TRBD2. The germline V gene encodes CDR1 SGHNT and CDR2 YENEEA. CDR3 size: 19 residues. V shed 5 bases and J 8 bases; nucleotides not matched to a gene: 17. The entire variable domain, with the rest obtained from reference TRBV11-3 and TRBJ2-1, is as follows: EAGVVQSPRYKIIEKKQPVAFWCNPISGHNTLYWYLQNLGQGPELLIRYENEEAVDDSQLPKDRFSAERLKGVDSTLKIQPAELGDSAVYLCASSPGRLAGGLSPHEQFFGPGTRLTVL.

The chain joins TRBV7-2 to TRBJ2-4, with 8 bases lining up with TRBD1. This CDR3 spans 15 amino acids. V lost 8 bases, J lost 9 bases, and 15 bases stayed unmatched. Per germline, CDR1 SGHTA and CDR2 FQGNSA. The CDR3 nucleotides read TGTGCCAGCTCGGATTTCTCCGGACAGGGAACCATTCAGTACTTC. This codes for CASSDFSGQGTIQYF.

V and J are TRBV6-5 and TRBJ1-2, with D perhaps TRBD1 (5 bases). Germline V gene data show CDR1 as MNHEY and CDR2 as SVGAGI. Between the trimmed V and J ends, which lost 7 bases and 5 bases, there was a span of 14 bases. This CDR3 region has 13 residues. The CDR3 coding sequence is TGTGCCAGCACCCCGAACCAGGGTTATGGCTACACCTTC. Protein: CASTPNQGYGYTF.

V is TRBV6-1 and J is TRBJ2-7; 7 bases are a match to TRBD1. With 2 bases clipped from V and 2 bases from J, the junction kept 6 bases outside the gene matches. The CDR3 length is 15 residues. The V gene's germline CDR1 is MNHNS and CDR2 SASEGT. The CDR3, as DNA: TGTGCCAGCAGTGAATCTTGGACAGGCACCTACGAGCAGTACTTC. As protein: CASSESWTGTYEQYF.

This sequence joins TRBV18 and TRBJ2-2, with 7 bases that match TRBD1. Losses at the gene ends were 7 bases for V and 3 bases for J; bases not matched to a gene: 2. The CDR3 loop spans 13 amino acids. The germline V gene encodes CDR1 KGHSH and CDR2 LQKENI. CDR3 bases: TGTGCCAGCTTGACAGGGTACACCGGGGAGCTGTTTTTT. Its translation: CASLTGYTGELFF.

J is TRBJ2-7 and V is TRBV7-9, with 7 bases that match TRBD1. The CDR3 extends over 13 amino acids. V lost 5 bases to trimming and J lost 2 bases; unmatched junction nucleotides: 3. Germline loops: CDR1 SEHNR, CDR2 FQNEAQ (reference sequence). The CDR3 reads CASSPGQTYEQYF. The CDR3 DNA sequence: TGTGCCAGCAGCCCGGGACAGACCTACGAGCAGTACTTC.

The chain joins TRBV28 to TRBJ2-7; 8 nucleotides match TRBD1. This CDR3 has 16 residues. V lost 1 base, J lost 2 bases, and 7 bases stayed unmatched. The V gene's germline CDR1 is MDHEN and CDR2 SYDVKM. This CDR3 reads CASSLFQGASAYEQYF. The CDR3 DNA follows: TGTGCCAGCAGTTTATTTCAGGGGGCGAGTGCCTACGAGCAGTACTTC.

The chain has TRBV5-1 and TRBJ2-3, with 13 bases fitting TRBD2. Looked up from germline, CDR1 is SGHRS and CDR2 is YFSETQ. The CDR3 is 17 amino acids. The V segment lost 4 bases and the J segment 2 bases; nucleotides outside the gene matches: 7. Here the CDR3 reads CASSLRTSGSSTDTQYF. The CDR3 DNA follows: TGCGCCAGCAGCCTCCGGACTAGCGGGAGCTCCACAGATACGCAGTATTTT.

The chain recombines TRBV11-2 with TRBJ2-7; D remains unclear. Germline CDR1 reads SGHAT; CDR2 reads FQNNGV. The ends were cut back, 3 bases at V and 0 bases at J, with 6 bases in the middle. The CDR3 has 13 residues. CDR3 in DNA: TGTGCCAGCAGCTTTCTGAGCTCCTACGAGCAGTACTTC. This gives the protein CASSFLSSYEQYF.

The chain is built from TRBV19 and TRBJ2-7, with 9 nucleotides matching TRBD2. Germline trimming cut 0 bases from V and 1 base from J; bases unmatched to any gene: 1. CDR3 length: 15 residues. CDR1 LNHDA and CDR2 SQIVND come from the germline V gene (reference sequence). The CDR3 sequence: CASSIEAGGSYEQYF. The CDR3 DNA is TGTGCCAGTAGTATAGAAGCGGGAGGTTCCTACGAGCAGTACTTC.

Only one count was recorded for this clone. The chain employs TRBV28 and TRBJ1-5; 7 bases align to TRBD1. CDR1 is MDHEN and CDR2 is SYDVKM in the germline V gene. Germline trimming cut 5 bases from V and 9 bases from J; bases unmatched to any gene: 7. The CDR3 is 13 amino acids. The CDR3 protein is CASSRQGPGPQHF. The CDR3 nucleotides read TGTGCCAGCAGTCGACAGGGCCCGGGGCCCCAGCATTTT.

This clone was found a few times. Other DNA sequences within the sample encode an identical CDR3. The chain employs TRBV30 and TRBJ1-1; no clear D. Trimming cost V 0 bases and J 4 bases, with 3 bases left between them. From germline, CDR1 is GTSNPN and CDR2 SVGIG (reference sequence). This CDR3 is 11 amino acids long. The CDR3 region is CAWSVLTEAFF. Written as DNA, the CDR3 is TGTGCCTGGAGTGTACTCACTGAAGCTTTCTTT.

The V and J genes are TRBV5-1 and TRBJ1-2; a possible D gene is TRBD1 (5 bases). With 1 base removed from V and 4 bases from J, the gap between germline ends came to 11 bases. CDR3 length: 14 amino acids. Germline loops: CDR1 SGHRS, CDR2 YFSETQ. The CDR3 reads CASSLLQGTYGYTF. In DNA form, the CDR3 reads TGCGCCAGCAGCTTGCTGCAGGGAACCTATGGCTACACCTTC. Supplemented by reference TRBV5-1 and TRBJ1-2, the full variable domain reads KAGVTQTPRYLIKTRGQQVTLSCSPISGHRSVSWYQQTPGQGLQFLFEYFSETQRNKGNFPGRFSGRQFSNSRSEMNVSTLELGDSALYLCASSLLQGTYGYTFGSGTRLTVV.

The chain uses TRBV24-1 and TRBJ2-5, with 8 bases identical to TRBD1. V dropped 1 base and J dropped 5; count of bases not matched to a gene: 2. Germline CDR1 and CDR2: KGHDR and SFDVKD. CDR3 length equals 14 residues. The CDR3 sequence is CATSDFNRGETQYF. Written as DNA, the CDR3 is TGTGCCACCAGTGATTTCAACAGGGGGGAGACCCAGTACTTC.

V is TRBV12-3 or TRBV12-4 and J is TRBJ2-2; D is unclear. The length of the CDR3 is 11 residues. Trimming removed 6 bases at V and 3 bases at J, with 2 bases between. The CDR3 loop reads CASSYTGELFF. The CDR3 nucleotides are TGTGCCAGCAGCTACACCGGGGAGCTGTTTTTT.